This T cell receptor (beta chain) appears in the sequencing data of a study of blood T cell repertoires in COVID-19. Turning to the study itself: Researchers got acute and convalescent COVID-19 samples from the United States, Italy and Spain.

Data came from immunoSEQ multiplex PCR; TCRdb stores just in-frame clones and leaves some out. The table includes about 54,000 clones, around four fifths detected once. The sequence was obtained from a human donor in a cohort sampled during active COVID-19. Sequencing was carried out using peripheral blood.

CDR3 sequence: CASKGLRLYGYTF. CDR3 DNA sequence: TGTGCCAGCAAGGGGCTACGACTCTATGGCTACACCTTC. The V call is TRBV2, the J call TRBJ1-2, with D perhaps TRBD1 (5 bases). V was cut by 7 bases and J by 4 bases, with 13 bases left in between. Germline assignment: CDR1 SNHLY and CDR2 FYNNEI. The CDR3 spans 13 residues.